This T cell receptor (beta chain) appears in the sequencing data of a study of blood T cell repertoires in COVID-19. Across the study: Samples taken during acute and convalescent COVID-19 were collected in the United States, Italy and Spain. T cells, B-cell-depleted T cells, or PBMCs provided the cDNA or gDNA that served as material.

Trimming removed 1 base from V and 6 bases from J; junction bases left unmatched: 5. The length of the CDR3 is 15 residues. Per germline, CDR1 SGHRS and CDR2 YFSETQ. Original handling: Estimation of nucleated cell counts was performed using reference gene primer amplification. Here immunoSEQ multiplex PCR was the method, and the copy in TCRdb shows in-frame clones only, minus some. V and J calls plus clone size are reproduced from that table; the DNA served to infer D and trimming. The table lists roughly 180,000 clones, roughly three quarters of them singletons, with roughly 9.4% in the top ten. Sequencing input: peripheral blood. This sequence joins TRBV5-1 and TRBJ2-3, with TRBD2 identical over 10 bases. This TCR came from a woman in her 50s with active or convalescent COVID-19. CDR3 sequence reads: CASSLQGTSVDTQYF. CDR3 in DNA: TGCGCCAGCAGCTTGCAAGGGACTAGCGTCGATACGCAGTATTTT.